The 31 T cell receptor beta chains presented below share a single source sample, sequenced in a study of T cells after yellow fever vaccination. TCRdb re-called the 5' RACE reads through MiXCR, storing one row per CDR3 protein. Among approximately 250,000 distinct CDR3 sequences listed, 6% to 8% were seen once. The specimen was CD4+ T cells sorted from PBMCs, collected on the day of the yellow fever booster vaccination. These receptors all come from a man aged 25-45 years who received the YFV17D yellow fever vaccine.

This clonotype has ten or more counts. The genes are TRBV7-2 and TRBJ2-2, with TRBD1 as a possible D gene (5 bases). Looked up from germline, CDR1 is SGHTA and CDR2 is FQGNSA. This CDR3 has 14 amino acids. V dropped 3 bases and J dropped 3 bases, with 8 bases sitting between them. CDR3: CASSFDRYTGELFF. In DNA, the CDR3 is TGTGCCAGCAGCTTTGACAGATACACCGGGGAGCTGTTTTTT.

This clonotype occurred a few times. This rearrangement joins TRBV5-1 to TRBJ2-1; 9 bases fit TRBD2. Germline CDR1 and CDR2: SGHRS and YFSETQ. The CDR3 runs to 16 residues. Trimming cost V 0 bases and J 4 bases; bases outside gene matches: 5. This CDR3 reads CASSLVATSGYNEQFF. In nucleotides, the CDR3 is TGCGCCAGCAGCTTGGTGGCGACTAGCGGTTACAATGAGCAGTTCTTC. Filled out from reference TRBV5-1 and TRBJ2-1, the complete variable domain reads KAGVTQTPRYLIKTRGQQVTLSCSPISGHRSVSWYQQTPGQGLQFLFEYFSETQRNKGNFPGRFSGRQFSNSRSEMNVSTLELGDSALYLCASSLVATSGYNEQFFGPGTRLTVL.

This clonotype has more than one count but fewer than ten. J is TRBJ1-1 and V is TRBV7-2, with D perhaps TRBD1 (6 bases). Germline V lookup: CDR1 SGHTA, CDR2 FQGNSA. Trimming removed 6 bases from V and 5 bases from J, with 16 bases in between. The CDR3 loop spans 14 amino acids. CDR3 in DNA: TGTGCCAGCAGTCTCTACAGGGAAATGACTGAAGCTTTCTTT. It yields the protein CASSLYREMTEAFF.

This clonotype has a count of ten or more. The chain has TRBV29-1 and TRBJ2-7; 9 bases line up with TRBD2. The V gene's germline CDR1 is SQVTM and CDR2 ANQGSEA. Trimming at V came to 5 bases and at J to 4 bases, leaving 0 bases not matched to a gene. The CDR3 is 11 amino acids. The CDR3 sequence is CSVTSGYEQYF. The CDR3 nucleotides are TGCAGCGTTACTAGCGGGTACGAGCAGTACTTC.

This clonotype appeared a few times. The genes are TRBV11-1 and TRBJ2-2, with 10 bases aligning to TRBD1. Germline lookup yields CDR1 SGHAT and CDR2 FQDESV (reference sequence). J gave up 4 bases and V 5 bases, and 7 bases lay outside the gene matches. The CDR3 consists of 16 residues. The DNA for the CDR3 is TGTGCCAGCAGCGTCGGGACAGGGGTGACCACCGGGGAGCTGTTTTTT. Translation gives CASSVGTGVTTGELFF.

This clonotype has a handful of counts. The chain joins TRBV28 to TRBJ2-1, with 11 bases fitting TRBD2. V lost 5 bases, J lost 1 base, and 7 bases stayed unmatched. CDR3 length: 17 residues. Looked up from germline, CDR1 is MDHEN and CDR2 is SYDVKM. CDR3 DNA sequence: TGTGCCAGCAGTCCCGGGGGACTAGCGGTATCCTACAATGAGCAGTTCTTC. Residues: CASSPGGLAVSYNEQFF.

This clonotype was counted many times. The chain uses TRBV30 and TRBJ1-1; TRBD1 aligns across 9 bases. The CDR3 loop spans 14 amino acids. Looked up from germline, CDR1 is GTSNPN and CDR2 is SVGIG (reference sequence). V shed 4 bases and J 5 bases; nucleotides not matched to a gene: 8. CDR3 protein: CAWIRQGVGTEAFF. In nucleotides, the CDR3 is TGTGCCTGGATCCGACAGGGGGTGGGGACTGAAGCTTTCTTT.

The chain is built from TRBV12-3 or TRBV12-4 and TRBJ1-6, with D hard to call. The CDR3 spans 12 residues. V lost 4 bases to trimming and J lost 7 bases, with 5 bases between them. This CDR3 is CASSYLNSPLHF. The CDR3 DNA reads as TGTGCCAGCAGTTATCTAAATTCACCCCTCCACTTT.

The genes are TRBV6-2 or TRBV6-3 and TRBJ2-1; D is unresolved. The CDR3 contains 16 residues. Trimming cost V 0 bases and J 10 bases, with 19 bases left between them. Looked up from germline, CDR1 is MNHEY and CDR2 is SVGEGT. CDR3 protein: CASSYSSLIGNGEQFF. CDR3 nucleotides: TGTGCCAGCAGTTACTCTTCACTAATTGGGAACGGGGAGCAGTTCTTC.

In regard to this clonotype: A much more abundant neighbour one base away suggests this may be a read error. The chain is built from TRBV20-1 and TRBJ2-1, with D unclear. This CDR3 contains 16 residues. The germline CDR1 and CDR2 sequences are DFQATT and SNEGSKA (reference sequence). The CDR3 nucleotides read TGCTGTGCTAGAGATCTTGGGGTGCGATCCTACAATGAGCAGTTCTTC. Its translation is CCARDLGVRSYNEQFF.

The gene calls are TRBV10-3 and TRBJ2-1; perhaps TRBD2 as D (7 bases). V was shortened by 10 bases and J by 5 bases, with 15 bases between the two germline ends. The CDR3 sequence is 13 residues long. The germline gives CDR1 ENHRY, CDR2 SYGVKD. In DNA, the CDR3 is TGTGCCACCGAGGGGGGGAACGACAATGAGCAGTTCTTC. Protein product: CATEGGNDNEQFF.

This clonotype was found a few times. The rearrangement links TRBV2 to TRBJ2-2; D unclear. Deletions cut 4 bases from V and 7 bases from J, with 4 bases between. CDR3 length equals 11 residues. From germline, CDR1 is SNHLY and CDR2 FYNNEI. CDR3 residues: CASSGFGELFF. CDR3 nucleotides: TGTGCCAGCAGTGGTTTCGGGGAGCTGTTTTTT.

This clonotype turned up a few times. This sequence joins TRBV3-1 and TRBJ2-1, with 9 bases fitting TRBD1. The CDR3 spans 15 residues. CDR1 LGHDT and CDR2 YNNKEL come from the germline V gene (reference sequence). The J segment lost 9 bases and the V segment lost 4 bases, leaving 10 bases of the junction unmatched. The CDR3 loop is CASSRWDREMVEQFF. CDR3 sequence (DNA): TGTGCCAGCAGCCGGTGGGACAGGGAAATGGTTGAGCAGTTCTTC.

The CDR3 region is CASSPRVASGANVLTF. The CDR3 coding sequence is TGTGCCAGCAGCCCCCGCGTAGCCTCTGGGGCCAACGTCCTGACTTTC. The V call is TRBV13, the J call TRBJ2-6; D unclear. This CDR3 has 16 amino acids. CDR1 is PRHDT, CDR2 FYEKMQ, per germline (reference sequence). V was cut by 5 bases and J by 0 bases, with 11 bases left in between.

The gene calls are TRBV7-9 and TRBJ2-1; D unresolved. The CDR3 loop spans 11 amino acids. Per germline, CDR1 SEHNR and CDR2 FQNEAQ (reference sequence). Trimming took off 8 bases at V and 7 bases at J, with 9 bases between the two ends. Written as DNA, the CDR3 is TGTGCCAGCGTCAGTGAAAATGAGCAGTTCTTC. Its protein product is CASVSENEQFF.

This clonotype was found many times. The V call is TRBV5-1, the J call TRBJ2-5; D is uncertain. Trimming cost V 4 bases and J 3 bases, with 13 bases left between them. Germline values: CDR1 SGHRS, CDR2 YFSETQ. CDR3 size: 14 residues. Here the CDR3 DNA reads TGCGCCAGCAGCATACTCGGCAGAAAAGAGACCCAGTACTTC. It translates to CASSILGRKETQYF.

The CDR3 sequence is CASSPYGLASDTQYF. DNA for the CDR3: TGTGCCAGCAGCCCATACGGACTAGCCTCAGATACGCAGTATTTT. The chain employs TRBV7-2 and TRBJ2-3, with 8 bases aligning to TRBD2. V gave up 5 bases and J gave up 4 bases; unmatched junction bases: 8. The CDR3 totals 15 residues. Germline lookup yields CDR1 SGHTA and CDR2 FQGNSA.

The CDR3 here is CASSVAGDDSGNTIYF. The CDR3, as DNA: TGTGCCAGCAGCGTAGCCGGGGACGATTCTGGAAACACCATATATTTT. The V gene is TRBV9, the J gene TRBJ1-3; perhaps TRBD1 as D (5 bases). V lost 0 bases and J 1 base, leaving 11 bases between the germline ends. Germline lookup yields CDR1 SGDLS and CDR2 YYNGEE. There are 16 residues in the CDR3.

In this sample, this clonotype turned up many times. The V gene is TRBV7-6, the J gene TRBJ2-1; 9 bases align to TRBD2. The CDR3 loop spans 16 amino acids. Trimming at V came to 1 base and at J to 4 bases, leaving 5 bases not matched to a gene. CDR1 is SGHVS and CDR2 is FNYEAQ in the germline V gene. The CDR3 loop reads CASSLEGTSSYNEQFF. The CDR3 nucleotides are TGTGCCAGCAGCTTAGAGGGGACTAGCAGTTACAATGAGCAGTTCTTC. Full variable domain (outside the CDR3, taken from reference TRBV7-6 and TRBJ2-1): GAGVSQSPRYKVTKRGQDVALRCDPISGHVSLYWYRQALGQGPEFLTYFNYEAQQDKSGLPNDRFSAERPEGSISTLTIQRTEQRDSAMYRCASSLEGTSSYNEQFFGPGTRLTVL.

There are many counts of this clonotype. The chain has TRBV7-2 and TRBJ2-3; D not certain. V lost 3 bases and J lost 0, with 7 bases in between. Germline V gene sequence: CDR1 SGHTA, CDR2 FQGNSA. The CDR3 has 14 amino acids. The CDR3 spells CASSFGSSTDTQYF. The CDR3 nucleotides read TGTGCCAGCAGCTTCGGCTCTAGCACAGATACGCAGTATTTT.

This chain uses TRBV20-1 with TRBJ1-4, with TRBD1 matching 7 bases. The germline V gene has CDR1 DFQATT and CDR2 SNEGSKA (reference sequence). The CDR3 is 14 residues long. V was clipped by 6 bases and J by 0 bases; unmatched bases: 4. The CDR3 sequence: CSAQTGPTNEKLFF. CDR3 bases: TGCAGTGCCCAGACAGGGCCAACTAATGAAAAACTGTTTTTT.

The chain recombines TRBV19 with TRBJ1-1; no reliable D call. The CDR3 sequence is 14 residues long. Per germline, CDR1 LNHDA and CDR2 SQIVND (reference sequence). The germline V and J ends were trimmed by 3 bases and 3 bases, with 11 bases remaining between them. The CDR3 sequence: CASSMIGQYTEAFF. The DNA for the CDR3 is TGTGCCAGTAGTATGATTGGGCAGTACACTGAAGCTTTCTTT. The whole variable domain, filled in from reference TRBV19 and TRBJ1-1, reads DGGITQSPKYLFRKEGQNVTLSCEQNLNHDAMYWYRQDPGQGLRLIYYSQIVNDFQKGDIAEGYSVSREKKESFPLTVTSAQKNPTAFYLCASSMIGQYTEAFFGQGTRLTVV.

The chain couples TRBV12-3 or TRBV12-4 to TRBJ1-2, with unresolved D. CDR3 length: 14 amino acids. With 3 bases removed from V and 4 bases from J, the gap between germline ends came to 12 bases. CDR3 protein: CASSFGGPLYGYTF. CDR3 in DNA: TGTGCCAGCAGTTTTGGAGGGCCGCTCTATGGCTACACCTTC.

This clonotype turned up a few times. The V and J genes are TRBV29-1 and TRBJ2-7; 7 bases are shared with TRBD1. The CDR3 runs to 14 residues. Per germline, CDR1 SQVTM and CDR2 ANQGSEA. The V segment lost 6 bases and the J segment 0 bases; nucleotides outside the gene matches: 8. The CDR3 reads CSVAPGQSSYEQYF. For the CDR3, the DNA is TGCAGCGTAGCACCGGGACAGAGCTCCTACGAGCAGTACTTC.

This clonotype was detected many times. The chain employs TRBV5-6 and TRBJ2-7; a weak D match, TRBD1 (6 bases). Trimming removed 4 bases from V and 5 bases from J, with 16 bases in between. The CDR3 extends over 14 amino acids. The germline V gene encodes CDR1 SGHDT and CDR2 YYEEEE. CDR3 nucleotides: TGTGCCAGCAGCCAACCGGGACACGGCCACGAGCAGTACTTC. Its translation: CASSQPGHGHEQYF.

This clonotype occurred a few times. V usage is TRBV5-1 and J usage is TRBJ2-1; D may be TRBD1 (6 bases). CDR1 and CDR2 (germline): SGHRS, YFSETQ. V lost 7 bases and J lost 7, with 21 bases in between. This CDR3 is built from 15 residues. This CDR3 is CASSHTDRTANEQFF. DNA of the CDR3: TGCGCCAGCTCCCATACTGATAGGACAGCAAATGAGCAGTTCTTC.

Many counts were recorded for this clonotype. J is TRBJ2-7 and V is TRBV7-8; the match to TRBD2 covers 10 bases. Germline CDR1 SGHVS, CDR2 FQNEAQ. The CDR3 is made up of 15 amino acids. J gave up 9 bases and V 1 base, and 9 bases lay outside the gene matches. CDR3 protein: CASSLVLAGPSTQYF. The CDR3 coding sequence is TGTGCCAGCAGCTTAGTACTAGCGGGGCCCTCTACGCAGTACTTC.

Only a few counts were recorded for this clonotype. This chain joins TRBV12-2 and TRBJ2-7; TRBD2, as called in the table, went unchecked against the DNA. TRBV12-2 is reported as a pseudogene. The length of the CDR3 is 12 residues. The CDR3 loop reads CASRFRRGEQYF. For the CDR3, the DNA is TGTGCAAGTCGCTTCCGGCGGGGCGAGCAGTACTTC.

A few counts support this clonotype. The CDR3 DNA reads TGTGCCAGCAGTTACTCTACCCGGACAGGGGTTAGTACGCAGTATTTT. Its protein is CASSYSTRTGVSTQYF. The rearrangement joins TRBV6-2 or TRBV6-3 to TRBJ2-3; 9 bases are a match to TRBD1. The CDR3 has 16 amino acids. Per germline, CDR1 MNHEY and CDR2 SVGEGT. The V segment lost 0 bases and the J segment 8 bases; nucleotides outside the gene matches: 9.

V usage is TRBV2 and J usage is TRBJ2-7, with D possibly TRBD2 on 5 matching bases. Germline CDR1 reads SNHLY; CDR2 reads FYNNEI. The CDR3 is 15 residues long. V shed 4 bases and J shed 2 bases, with 15 bases lying between them. CDR3 DNA: TGTGCCAGCAGTGGAGGAAGGACTGTCACCTACGAGCAGTACTTC. Translating it yields CASSGGRTVTYEQYF.

A remark on this clonotype: This could be a read error, since a much larger clone is one nucleotide away. The J gene is TRBJ2-1, the V gene TRBV20-1; 10 bases fit TRBD2. The CDR3 consists of 15 residues. Germline lookup yields CDR1 DFQATT and CDR2 SNEGSKA (reference sequence). CDR3 residues: CGATELAGNRNEQFF. CDR3 coding DNA: TGCGGTGCCACCGAACTAGCGGGGAATCGGAATGAGCAGTTCTTC.